This entry describes one T cell receptor beta chain. Donors had no recently reported acute infections or vaccinations and were HIV-negative. The data were taken from a study of shared clonotypes between healthy human individuals. This CDR3 spans 16 amino acids. Germline lookup yields CDR1 ENHRY and CDR2 SYGVKD. The V and J ends lost 0 bases and 11 bases, in that order; junction bases with no gene match: 9. The data were produced by immunoSEQ multiplex PCR, yet TCRdb's version contains in-frame clones alone and is incomplete. This table has some 2,400,000 clones, around 95% appearing once. The chain employs TRBV10-3 and TRBJ1-6; 8 nucleotides line up with TRBD1. Specimen: naive CD4+ T cells sorted from blood. Stated subset: CD45RA+ positively selected. The receptor comes from a man between 18 and 35 years old in good health. CDR3 protein: CAISESGTGLGPPLHF. Written as DNA, the CDR3 is TGTGCCATCAGTGAGTCCGGGACAGGTTTGGGACCACCCCTCCACTTT.